The clone carrying this T cell receptor beta chain was seen once. This specimen belongs to a study of blood T cell repertoires in COVID-19. Here immunoSEQ multiplex PCR was the method, and the copy in TCRdb shows in-frame clones only, minus some. The sample has 250,000 or so clones; 82% are singletons. The CDR3 length is 17 residues. The germline gives CDR1 LGHNA, CDR2 YSLEER. V lost 3 bases and J lost 2; bases outside the gene matches: 9. The clonotype was recovered from a woman in her sixties or seventies with acute or convalescent COVID-19. The rearrangement joins TRBV4-3 to TRBJ1-2; 10 bases line up with TRBD1. The sequenced sample was peripheral blood. The chain's CDR3 is CASSQGTGVGGNYGYTF. The DNA for the CDR3 is TGCGCCAGCAGCCAGGGGACAGGGGTAGGGGGCAACTATGGCTACACCTTC.